This passage covers 8 T cell receptor beta chains from one sample sequenced in a study of immune evolution from preneoplasia to lung adenocarcinoma. Some clones are missing from TCRdb's copy, which holds only in-frame ones; the method was immunoSEQ multiplex PCR. The sample lists more than 3,500 clones, about 86% seen once, with about an eighth in the top ten. Material: FFPE normal lung tissue adjacent to the tumor. These receptors came from a person between 45 and 75 years old with lung adenocarcinoma.

This chain joins TRBV28 and TRBJ1-1, with 7 bases that match TRBD1. Germline CDR1 is MDHEN and CDR2 is SYDVKM. V was pared by 9 bases and J by 6 bases, with 13 bases of the junction left unmatched. This CDR3 region has 14 residues. The CDR3 nucleotides read TGTGCCAGTAGGGATGACAGGGTTGGGGCTGAAGCTTTCTTT. Translation: CASRDDRVGAEAFF. The variable domain in full, completed from reference TRBV28 and TRBJ1-1, reads DVKVTQSSRYLVKRTGEKVFLECVQDMDHENMFWYRQDPGLGLRLIYFSYDVKMKEKGDIPEGYSVSREKKERFSLILESASTNQTSMYLCASRDDRVGAEAFFGQGTRLTVV.

The chain recombines TRBV25-1 with TRBJ2-7; 9 positions match TRBD1. Unmatched junction bases numbered 5, after V lost 6 bases and J lost 5 bases. The CDR3 has 13 amino acids. In germline, CDR1 is MGHDK, CDR2 SYGVNS. CDR3 sequence: CASRGTGTHEQYF. CDR3 in DNA: TGTGCCAGCAGAGGGACAGGGACTCACGAGCAGTACTTC.

V is TRBV11-2 and J is TRBJ2-3; D might be TRBD2 (5 bases). Germline V gene sequence: CDR1 SGHAT, CDR2 FQNNGV. Between the trimmed V and J ends, which lost 8 bases and 0 bases, there was a span of 15 bases. The CDR3 totals 15 residues. This CDR3 is CASAPAGISTDTQYF. The CDR3 nucleotides are TGTGCCAGCGCCCCGGCCGGGATCAGCACAGATACGCAGTATTTT.

The V gene is TRBV7-9, the J gene TRBJ1-5, with 10 positions matching TRBD1. From germline, CDR1 is SEHNR and CDR2 FQNEAQ (reference sequence). The length of the CDR3 is 15 residues. The trim removed 2 bases at V and 4 bases at J, leaving 2 bases unmatched. The CDR3 DNA reads TGTGCCAGCAGCTTATCGGGACAGGGGAATCAGCCCCAGCATTTT. Translated: CASSLSGQGNQPQHF.

The chain carries TRBV28 and TRBJ1-3; no definite D call. The CDR3 sequence is 15 residues long. V lost 2 bases to trimming and J lost 0 bases, with 8 bases between them. The germline gives CDR1 MDHEN, CDR2 SYDVKM. CDR3 region: CASSLRGSSGNTIYF. The CDR3 DNA reads TGTGCCAGCAGTTTACGGGGAAGCTCTGGAAACACCATATATTTT. Full variable domain (outside the CDR3, taken from reference TRBV28 and TRBJ1-3): DVKVTQSSRYLVKRTGEKVFLECVQDMDHENMFWYRQDPGLGLRLIYFSYDVKMKEKGDIPEGYSVSREKKERFSLILESASTNQTSMYLCASSLRGSSGNTIYFGEGSWLTVV.

This clone was found once. The rearrangement links TRBV7-9 to TRBJ2-7; D tentatively reads TRBD1 or TRBD2 (5 bases each). The V end lost 0 bases, the J end lost 5 bases, and 14 bases lay between the germline ends. This CDR3 contains 15 residues. In germline, CDR1 is SEHNR, CDR2 FQNEAQ (reference sequence). CDR3 sequence reads: CASSLALGTAHEQYF. The CDR3 coding sequence is TGTGCCAGCAGCTTAGCGCTCGGGACGGCCCACGAGCAGTACTTC.

The chain recombines TRBV7-3 with TRBJ2-1; TRBD1 or TRBD2 may be the D gene (6 bases each). Looked up from germline, CDR1 is SGHTA and CDR2 is FQGTGA. The CDR3 has 15 residues. V was shortened by 3 bases and J by 4 bases, with 13 bases between the two germline ends. The CDR3 coding sequence is TGTGCCAGCAGCTTGGGGGCTAGCGCTTACAATGAGCAGTTCTTC. As protein: CASSLGASAYNEQFF.

CDR3 nucleotides: TGTGCCAGTACCCGAGGACTAGCGGGAACCCCTAGCACAGATACGCAGTATTTT. It codes for CASTRGLAGTPSTDTQYF. The V gene is TRBV19, the J gene TRBJ2-3; 12 bases are a match to TRBD2. V shed 7 bases and J 0 bases; nucleotides not matched to a gene: 11. The CDR3 loop spans 18 amino acids. The germline V gene has CDR1 LNHDA and CDR2 SQIVND (reference sequence). The variable domain in full, with the rest retrieved from reference TRBV19 and TRBJ2-3, is DGGITQSPKYLFRKEGQNVTLSCEQNLNHDAMYWYRQDPGQGLRLIYYSQIVNDFQKGDIAEGYSVSREKKESFPLTVTSAQKNPTAFYLCASTRGLAGTPSTDTQYFGPGTRLTVL.